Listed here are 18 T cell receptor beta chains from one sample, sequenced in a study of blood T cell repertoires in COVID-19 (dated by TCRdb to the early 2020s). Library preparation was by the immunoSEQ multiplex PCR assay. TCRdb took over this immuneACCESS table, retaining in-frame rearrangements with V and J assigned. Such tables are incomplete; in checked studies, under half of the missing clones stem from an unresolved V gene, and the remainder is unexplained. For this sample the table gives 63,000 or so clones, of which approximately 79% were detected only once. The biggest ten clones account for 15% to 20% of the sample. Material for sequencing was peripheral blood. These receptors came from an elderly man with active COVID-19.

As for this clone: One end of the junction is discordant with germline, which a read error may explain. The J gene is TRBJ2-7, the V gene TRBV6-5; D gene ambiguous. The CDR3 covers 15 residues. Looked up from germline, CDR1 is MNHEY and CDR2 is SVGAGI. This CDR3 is CASSYSRRGRETVSF. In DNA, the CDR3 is TGTGCCAGCAGTTACTCGCGCCGAGGCCGAGAGACCGTTAGCTTC.

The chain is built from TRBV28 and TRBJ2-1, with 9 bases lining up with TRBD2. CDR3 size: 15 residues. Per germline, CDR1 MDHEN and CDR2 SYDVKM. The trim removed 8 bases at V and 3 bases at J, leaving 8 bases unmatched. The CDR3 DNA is TGTGCCAGCCGAGGGCGGGAGGGCCTCTACAATGAGCAGTTCTTC. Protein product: CASRGREGLYNEQFF.

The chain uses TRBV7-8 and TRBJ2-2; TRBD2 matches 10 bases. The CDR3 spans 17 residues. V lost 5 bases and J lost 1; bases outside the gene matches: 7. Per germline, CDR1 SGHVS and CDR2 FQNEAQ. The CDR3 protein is CASSRIVAGGNTGELFF. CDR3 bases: TGTGCCAGCAGCAGGATTGTAGCGGGAGGGAACACCGGGGAGCTGTTTTTT.

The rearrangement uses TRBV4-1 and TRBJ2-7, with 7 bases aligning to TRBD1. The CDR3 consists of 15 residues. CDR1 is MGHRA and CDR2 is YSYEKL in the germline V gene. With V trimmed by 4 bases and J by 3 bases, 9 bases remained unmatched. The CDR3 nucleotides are TGCGCCAGCAGCCCCCAAAGAGGGGGCATCTACGAGCAGTACTTC. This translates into CASSPQRGGIYEQYF.

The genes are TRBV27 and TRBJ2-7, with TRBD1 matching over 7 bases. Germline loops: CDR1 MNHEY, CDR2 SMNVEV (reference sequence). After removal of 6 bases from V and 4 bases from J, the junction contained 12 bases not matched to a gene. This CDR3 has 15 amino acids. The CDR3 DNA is TGTGCCAGCAGAGTGGGGTCGGCAGGGGGTTACGAGCAGTACTTC. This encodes CASRVGSAGGYEQYF.

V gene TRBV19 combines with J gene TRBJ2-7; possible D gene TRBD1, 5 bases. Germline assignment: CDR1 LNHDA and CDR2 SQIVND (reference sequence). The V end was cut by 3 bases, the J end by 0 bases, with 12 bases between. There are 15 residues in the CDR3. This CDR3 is CASSIFWGSSYEQYF. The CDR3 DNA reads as TGTGCCAGTAGTATTTTTTGGGGCAGCTCCTACGAGCAGTACTTC.

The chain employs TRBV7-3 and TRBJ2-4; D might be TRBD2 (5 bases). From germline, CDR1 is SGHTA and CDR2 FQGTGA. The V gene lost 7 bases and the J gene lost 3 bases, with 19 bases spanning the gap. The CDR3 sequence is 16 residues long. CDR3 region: CASTRLDIRGKNIQYF. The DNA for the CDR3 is TGTGCCAGCACCCGACTGGATATACGGGGCAAAAACATTCAGTACTTC. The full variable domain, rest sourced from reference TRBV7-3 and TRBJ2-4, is GAGVSQTPSNKVTEKGKYVELRCDPISGHTALYWYRQSLGQGPEFLIYFQGTGAADDSGLPNDRFFAVRPEGSVSTLKIQRTERGDSAVYLCASTRLDIRGKNIQYFGAGTRLSVL.

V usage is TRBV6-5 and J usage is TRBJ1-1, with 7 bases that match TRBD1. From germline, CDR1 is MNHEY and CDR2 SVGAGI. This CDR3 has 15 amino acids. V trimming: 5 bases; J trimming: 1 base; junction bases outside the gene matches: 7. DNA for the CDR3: TGTGCCAGCAGTCACATAGGGACAGAGAACACTGAAGCTTTCTTT. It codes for CASSHIGTENTEAFF.

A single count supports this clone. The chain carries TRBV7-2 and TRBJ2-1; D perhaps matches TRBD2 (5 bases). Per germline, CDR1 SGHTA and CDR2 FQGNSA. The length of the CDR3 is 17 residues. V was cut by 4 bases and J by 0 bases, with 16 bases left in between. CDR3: CASSSRAGGSSYNEQFF. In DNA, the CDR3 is TGTGCCAGCAGCTCTCGTGCGGGCGGAAGCTCCTACAATGAGCAGTTCTTC. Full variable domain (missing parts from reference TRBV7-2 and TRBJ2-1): GAGVSQSPSNKVTEKGKDVELRCDPISGHTALYWYRQSLGQGLEFLIYFQGNSAPDKSGLPSDRFSAERTGGSVSTLTIQRTQQEDSAVYLCASSSRAGGSSYNEQFFGPGTRLTVL.

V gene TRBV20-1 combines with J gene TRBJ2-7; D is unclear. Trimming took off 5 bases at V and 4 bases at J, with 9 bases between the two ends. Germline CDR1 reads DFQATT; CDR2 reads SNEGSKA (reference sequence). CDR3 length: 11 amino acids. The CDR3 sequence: CSAVVAYEQYF. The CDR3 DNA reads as TGCAGTGCTGTGGTGGCTTACGAGCAGTACTTC.

In nucleotides, the CDR3 is TGTGCCAGCTCACCAAGGTCTAGCGGGGGCGATGAGCAGTTCTTC. It encodes CASSPRSSGGDEQFF. The chain uses TRBV18 and TRBJ2-1, with 10 positions matching TRBD2. J was trimmed by 8 bases and V by 2 bases; bases with no gene match: 6. The length of the CDR3 is 15 residues. Germline values: CDR1 KGHSH, CDR2 LQKENI. Looking up the rest from reference TRBV18 and TRBJ2-1 gives the full variable domain: NAGVMQNPRHLVRRRGQEARLRCSPMKGHSHVYWYRQLPEEGLKFMVYLQKENIIDESGMPKERFSAEFPKEGPSILRIQQVVRGDSAAYFCASSPRSSGGDEQFFGPGTRLTVL.

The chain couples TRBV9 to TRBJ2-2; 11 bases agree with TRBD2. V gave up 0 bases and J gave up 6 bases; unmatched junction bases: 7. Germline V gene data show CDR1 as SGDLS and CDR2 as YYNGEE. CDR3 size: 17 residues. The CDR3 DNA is TGTGCCAGCAGCGTAGGTCGGCTAGCGGGGGGAGCCGGGGAGCTGTTTTTT. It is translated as CASSVGRLAGGAGELFF.

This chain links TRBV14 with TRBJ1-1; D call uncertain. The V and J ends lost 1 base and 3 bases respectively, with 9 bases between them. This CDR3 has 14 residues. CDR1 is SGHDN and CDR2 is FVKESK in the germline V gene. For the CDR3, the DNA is TGTGCCAGCAGCCAAGTTTCTATCGACACTGAAGCTTTCTTT. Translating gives CASSQVSIDTEAFF.

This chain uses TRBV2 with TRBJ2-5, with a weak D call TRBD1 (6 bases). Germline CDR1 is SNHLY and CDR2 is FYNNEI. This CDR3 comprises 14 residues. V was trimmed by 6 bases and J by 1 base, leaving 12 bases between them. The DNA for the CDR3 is TGTGCCAGCAGGGCCGACAGGTCCCAAGAGACCCAGTACTTC. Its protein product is CASRADRSQETQYF.

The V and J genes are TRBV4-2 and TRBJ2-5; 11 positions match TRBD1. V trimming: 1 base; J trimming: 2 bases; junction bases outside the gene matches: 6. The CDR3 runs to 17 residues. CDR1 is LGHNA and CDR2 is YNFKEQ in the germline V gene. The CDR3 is CASSQGFGTGGQETQYF. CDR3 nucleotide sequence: TGTGCCAGCAGCCAAGGCTTCGGGACAGGGGGGCAAGAGACCCAGTACTTC.

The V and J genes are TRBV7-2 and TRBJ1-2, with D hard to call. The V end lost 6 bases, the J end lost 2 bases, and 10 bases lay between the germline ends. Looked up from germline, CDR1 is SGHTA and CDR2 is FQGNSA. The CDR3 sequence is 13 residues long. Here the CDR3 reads CASSSGNNYGYTF. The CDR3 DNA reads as TGTGCCAGCAGTTCCGGGAACAACTATGGCTACACCTTC.

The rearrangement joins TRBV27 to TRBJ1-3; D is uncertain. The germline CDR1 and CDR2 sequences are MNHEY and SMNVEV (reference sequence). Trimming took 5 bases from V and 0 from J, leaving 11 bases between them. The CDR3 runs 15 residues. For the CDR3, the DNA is TGTGCCAGCAGTCCTGACATGAACTCTGGAAACACCATATATTTT. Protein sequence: CASSPDMNSGNTIYF.

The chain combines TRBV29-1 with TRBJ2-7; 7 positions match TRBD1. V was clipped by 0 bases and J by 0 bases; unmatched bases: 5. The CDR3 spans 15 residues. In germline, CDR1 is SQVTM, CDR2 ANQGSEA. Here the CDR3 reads CSVEEGRDSSYEQYF. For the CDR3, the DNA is TGCAGCGTTGAAGAGGGTAGGGACAGCTCCTACGAGCAGTACTTC.